This is a list of T cell receptor beta chains from one sample in a study of T cell responses to AZD1222 COVID-19 vaccine. Assay: immunoSEQ multiplex PCR; the TCRdb copy retains only in-frame clones and omits some. This repertoire shows some 140,000 clones, more than 90% found once; its top ten account for 1.9%. The sequencing used peripheral blood, collected 28 days after the second AZD1222 dose. The receptors were sampled from an adult who received the AZD1222 COVID-19 vaccine. Both conserved end residues are part of each CDR3. Fields, in order: D gene, J gene, V gene, clone size, CDR3 DNA, CDR3 protein. D genes are given only for firm matches. Not all rows give a size; the values are once, few, many and, for expanded clones, a class.

D: -
J: TRBJ2-3
V: TRBV20-1
size: -
DNA: TGCAGTGCTAGAGGGACAGATACGCAGTATTTT
CDR3: CSARGTDTQYF

D: -
J: TRBJ1-1
V: TRBV30
size: -
DNA: TGTGCCTGGATTGGCAGTTTGAACACTGAAGCTTTCTTT
CDR3: CAWIGSLNTEAFF

D: -
J: TRBJ2-3
V: TRBV7-9
size: -
DNA: TGTGCCAGCAGCTTTCGACAGTTCACAGATACGCAGTATTTT
CDR3: CASSFRQFTDTQYF

D: -
J: TRBJ1-3
V: TRBV5-4
size: once
DNA: TGTGCCAGCAGCACACAGTCTGGAAACACCATATATTTT
CDR3: CASSTQSGNTIYF

D: TRBD1
J: TRBJ1-2
V: TRBV18
size: -
DNA: TGTGCCAGCTCACCATGGGCAGGGGGGAACTATGGCTACACCTTC
CDR3: CASSPWAGGNYGYTF

D: -
J: TRBJ1-1
V: TRBV18
size: -
DNA: TGTGCCAGCTCACCACCGGCGGGAGTGAACACTGAAGCTTTCTTT
CDR3: CASSPPAGVNTEAFF

D: -
J: TRBJ1-5
V: TRBV28
size: few
DNA: TGTGCCAGCAGCTCCCGACAGCACCTTAGTCAGCCCCAGCATTTT
CDR3: CASSSRQHLSQPQHF

D: -
J: TRBJ1-6
V: TRBV18
size: -
DNA: TGTGCCAGCTCACCATCACGTAATTCACCCCTCCACTTT
CDR3: CASSPSRNSPLHF

D: -
J: TRBJ1-2
V: TRBV2
size: -
DNA: TGTGCCAGCAGTGAAGACATGGCAGCCCTTTATGGCTACACCTTC
CDR3: CASSEDMAALYGYTF

D: -
J: TRBJ1-2
V: TRBV6-6
size: -
DNA: TGTGCCAGCAGTTCAGGCAGGAGTGGTGGTGGCTACACCTTC
CDR3: CASSSGRSGGGYTF

D: TRBD1
J: TRBJ1-2
V: TRBV4-2
size: -
DNA: TGTGCCAGCAGCCAAGGACAGGGTCCTAACTATGGCTACACCTTC
CDR3: CASSQGQGPNYGYTF

D: -
J: TRBJ1-2
V: TRBV28
size: -
DNA: TGTGCCAGCAGTTGGGGGCTTCTTGGCTATGGCTACACCTTC
CDR3: CASSWGLLGYGYTF

D: -
J: TRBJ1-1
V: TRBV5-4
size: few
DNA: TGTGCCAGCAGCTCAAAAGGCACTGAAGCTTTCTTT
CDR3: CASSSKGTEAFF